The 14 T cell receptor beta chains below all came from one sample that was sequenced in a study of T cell repertoires in cytomegalovirus infection. MiXCR, applied by TCRdb to the reads, yields one record per CDR3 protein. The sample yields a few hundred thousand distinct CDR3 sequences, over 15% seen once. Sequenced sample: CD8+ T cells from PBMCs. The receptors were sampled from a human donor in good health (CMV status not recorded). Some clones in this sample may be carry-over from other donors' samples.

The table lists this clonotype with many counts. V usage is TRBV7-2 and J usage is TRBJ1-2, with D unclear. V lost 5 bases to trimming and J lost 9 bases, with 4 bases between them. The CDR3 is made up of 9 amino acids. Germline V CDR1 and CDR2: SGHTA, FQGNSA. In DNA, the CDR3 is TGTGCCAGCAGCCCGAGCTACACCTTC. Its translation is CASSPSYTF.

This clonotype has a count of ten or more. The gene calls are TRBV7-9 and TRBJ1-4, with D perhaps TRBD1 (6 bases). The CDR3 has 11 amino acids. V lost 6 bases to trimming and J lost 11 bases, with 10 bases between them. Germline V gene sequence: CDR1 SEHNR, CDR2 FQNEAQ (reference sequence). This chain's CDR3 is CASRAQGKLFF. CDR3 nucleotides: TGTGCCAGCAGGGCACAGGGCAAACTGTTTTTT.

This clonotype has only a few counts. The chain carries TRBV20-1 and TRBJ2-3, with 9 bases fitting TRBD2. The CDR3 spans 16 residues. Germline-derived CDR1 and CDR2 are DFQATT and SNEGSKA (reference sequence). The junction had 13 bases not matched to a gene; V was cut back by 4 bases and J by 5 bases. For the CDR3, the DNA is TGCAGTGCTAAAGAACCCGGGACTAGCATTCAAGATACGCAGTATTTT. Translated: CSAKEPGTSIQDTQYF.

This clonotype turned up a few times. The chain combines TRBV2 with TRBJ1-1, with a possible D match to TRBD1 (6 bases). Trimming took 10 bases from V and 7 from J, leaving 16 bases between them. CDR3 length equals 12 residues. In germline, CDR1 is SNHLY, CDR2 FYNNEI. The CDR3 bases are TGTGCCAACCCTACAGGGATAGGTGAAGCTTTCTTT. It yields the protein CANPTGIGEAFF.

The chain uses TRBV29-1 and TRBJ2-2, with D possibly TRBD2 on 6 matching bases. Germline CDR1 SQVTM, CDR2 ANQGSEA. The ends were cut back, 5 bases at V and 2 bases at J, with 9 bases in the middle. CDR3 length: 13 amino acids. The CDR3 coding sequence is TGCAGCGTTTCGGACTATAACACCGGGGAGCTGTTTTTT. This gives the protein CSVSDYNTGELFF.

This chain joins TRBV12-3 or TRBV12-4 and TRBJ1-1; D gene unclear. This CDR3 spans 15 amino acids. The V end lost 3 bases, the J end lost 4 bases, and 15 bases lay between the germline ends. CDR3 loop: CASSFGITEVTEAFF. CDR3 bases: TGTGCCAGCAGTTTTGGGATTACGGAGGTCACTGAAGCTTTCTTT.

This clonotype has just a few counts. The V call is TRBV6-5, the J call TRBJ2-5; the match to TRBD2 covers 9 bases. Trimming removed 6 bases from V and 2 bases from J; junction bases left unmatched: 4. The V gene's germline CDR1 is MNHEY and CDR2 SVGAGI. The CDR3 loop spans 14 amino acids. In nucleotides, the CDR3 is TGTGCCAGCAGGCGACTAGCGGAACAAGAGACCCAGTACTTC. Its protein product is CASRRLAEQETQYF.

This clonotype appeared many times. V is TRBV7-9 and J is TRBJ2-2; 7 bases are shared with TRBD1. The germline V gene has CDR1 SEHNR and CDR2 FQNEAQ (reference sequence). Trimming took 8 bases from V and 3 from J; bases not matched to a gene: 3. This CDR3 is 13 amino acids long. CDR3 residues: CASRDRHTGELFF. The DNA of the CDR3 is TGTGCCAGCCGGGACAGACACACCGGGGAGCTGTTTTTT.

This clonotype was found many times. The rearrangement uses TRBV7-8 and TRBJ1-1, with TRBD1 matching 11 bases. With V trimmed by 7 bases and J by 0 bases, 7 bases remained unmatched. CDR3 length: 16 amino acids. Germline CDR1 SGHVS, CDR2 FQNEAQ. CDR3 sequence reads: CASNLDRGLLNTEAFF. The CDR3 DNA is TGTGCCAGCAACCTGGACAGGGGGCTTCTGAACACTGAAGCTTTCTTT.

This clonotype has a handful of counts. CDR3 protein: CASSPPGQPYEQYF. CDR3 in DNA: TGTGCCAGCAGCCCGCCGGGACAGCCCTACGAGCAGTACTTC. The chain employs TRBV5-6 and TRBJ2-7, with 7 bases fitting TRBD1. The germline V gene has CDR1 SGHDT and CDR2 YYEEEE. Losses at the gene ends were 4 bases for V and 2 bases for J; bases not matched to a gene: 6. The CDR3 is made up of 14 amino acids.

This clonotype was recorded at least ten times. The chain is built from TRBV28 and TRBJ1-5, with D tentatively TRBD1 (5 bases). The germline CDR1 and CDR2 sequences are MDHEN and SYDVKM. The CDR3 has 15 residues. The V end was cut by 2 bases, the J end by 2 bases, with 10 bases between. This CDR3 reads CASSLQGRRNQPQHF. The CDR3 region has the DNA TGTGCCAGCAGTTTACAGGGAAGACGCAATCAGCCCCAGCATTTT.

In this sample, this clonotype turned up many times. V gene TRBV6-1 combines with J gene TRBJ2-3, with 12 positions matching TRBD2. This CDR3 has 15 amino acids. The trim removed 6 bases at V and 3 bases at J, leaving 4 bases unmatched. Germline V gene data show CDR1 as MNHNS and CDR2 as SASEGT. CDR3 in amino acids: CASRSGLAGTDTQYF. The CDR3 coding sequence is TGTGCCAGCAGGTCCGGACTAGCGGGGACAGATACGCAGTATTTT.

The genes are TRBV28 and TRBJ1-2; 7 bases agree with TRBD1. With 2 bases clipped from V and 8 bases from J, the junction kept 5 bases outside the gene matches. CDR3 length: 13 residues. Germline CDR1 reads MDHEN; CDR2 reads SYDVKM. In DNA, the CDR3 is TGTGCCAGCAGTTTAGGACAGGTCGAGGGCTACACCTTC. Amino acid sequence: CASSLGQVEGYTF.

The CDR3 region is CSVDGTVTYNEQFF. CDR3 in DNA: TGCAGCGTTGACGGCACAGTTACCTACAATGAGCAGTTCTTC. This chain joins TRBV29-1 and TRBJ2-1; D gene unclear. The CDR3 covers 14 residues. The germline V gene has CDR1 SQVTM and CDR2 ANQGSEA. V was clipped by 3 bases and J by 2 bases, with 11 bases between them.